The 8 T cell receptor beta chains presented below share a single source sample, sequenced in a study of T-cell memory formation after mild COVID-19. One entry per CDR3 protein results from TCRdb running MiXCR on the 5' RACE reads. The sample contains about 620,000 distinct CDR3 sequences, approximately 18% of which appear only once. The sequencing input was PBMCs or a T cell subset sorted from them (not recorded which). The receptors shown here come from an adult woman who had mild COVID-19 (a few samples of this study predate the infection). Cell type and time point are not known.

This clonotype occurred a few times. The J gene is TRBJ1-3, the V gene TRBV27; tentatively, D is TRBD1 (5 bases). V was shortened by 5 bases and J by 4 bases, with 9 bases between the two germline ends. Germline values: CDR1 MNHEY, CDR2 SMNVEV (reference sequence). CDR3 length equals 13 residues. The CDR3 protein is CASSQRGGNTIYF. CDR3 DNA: TGTGCCAGCAGTCAAAGGGGCGGAAACACCATATATTTT.

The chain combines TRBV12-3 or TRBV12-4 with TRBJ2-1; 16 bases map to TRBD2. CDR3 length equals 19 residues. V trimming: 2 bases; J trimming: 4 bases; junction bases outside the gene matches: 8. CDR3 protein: CASSLSGTSGGGKYNEQFF. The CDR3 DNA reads TGTGCCAGCAGTTTATCCGGGACTAGCGGGGGGGGAAAATACAATGAGCAGTTCTTC.

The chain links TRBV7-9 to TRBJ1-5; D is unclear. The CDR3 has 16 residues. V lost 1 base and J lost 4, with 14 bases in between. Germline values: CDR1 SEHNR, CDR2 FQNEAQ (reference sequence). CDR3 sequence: CASSLGATAANQPQHF. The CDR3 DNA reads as TGTGCCAGCAGCTTAGGGGCAACAGCGGCGAATCAGCCCCAGCATTTT.

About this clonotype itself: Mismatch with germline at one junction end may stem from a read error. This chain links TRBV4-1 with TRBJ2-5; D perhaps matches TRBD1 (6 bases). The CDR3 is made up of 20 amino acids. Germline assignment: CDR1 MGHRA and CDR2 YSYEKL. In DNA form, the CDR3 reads TGCGCCAGCAGCCAAGGAAATCTAAGAGGGACCACAGGGTACCACGAGACCCAGTACTTC. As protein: CASSQGNLRGTTGYHETQYF.

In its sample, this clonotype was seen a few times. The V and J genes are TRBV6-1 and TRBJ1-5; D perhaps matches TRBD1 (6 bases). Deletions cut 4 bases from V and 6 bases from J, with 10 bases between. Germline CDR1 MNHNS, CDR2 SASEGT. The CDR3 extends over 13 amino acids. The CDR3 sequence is CASSATGFQPQHF. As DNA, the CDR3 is TGTGCCAGCAGTGCAACAGGGTTTCAGCCCCAGCATTTT.

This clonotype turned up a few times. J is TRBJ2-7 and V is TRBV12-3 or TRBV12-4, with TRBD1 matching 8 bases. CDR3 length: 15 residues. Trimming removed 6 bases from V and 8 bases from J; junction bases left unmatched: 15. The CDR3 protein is CASSPTPTGAEKQYF. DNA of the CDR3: TGTGCCAGCAGCCCGACCCCGACAGGGGCGGAGAAGCAGTACTTC.

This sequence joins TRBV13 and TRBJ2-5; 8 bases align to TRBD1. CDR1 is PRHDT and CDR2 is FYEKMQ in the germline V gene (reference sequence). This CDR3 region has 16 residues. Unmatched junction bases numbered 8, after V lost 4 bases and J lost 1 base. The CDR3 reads CASSSQTGDFQETQYF. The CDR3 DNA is TGTGCCAGCAGCTCCCAGACAGGGGACTTCCAAGAGACCCAGTACTTC.

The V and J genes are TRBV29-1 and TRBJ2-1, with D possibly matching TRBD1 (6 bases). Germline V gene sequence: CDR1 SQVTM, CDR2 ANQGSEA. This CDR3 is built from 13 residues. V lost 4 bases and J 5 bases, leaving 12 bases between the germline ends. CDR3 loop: CSVARGSDNEQFF. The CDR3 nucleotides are TGCAGCGTTGCGAGGGGGTCTGACAATGAGCAGTTCTTC.